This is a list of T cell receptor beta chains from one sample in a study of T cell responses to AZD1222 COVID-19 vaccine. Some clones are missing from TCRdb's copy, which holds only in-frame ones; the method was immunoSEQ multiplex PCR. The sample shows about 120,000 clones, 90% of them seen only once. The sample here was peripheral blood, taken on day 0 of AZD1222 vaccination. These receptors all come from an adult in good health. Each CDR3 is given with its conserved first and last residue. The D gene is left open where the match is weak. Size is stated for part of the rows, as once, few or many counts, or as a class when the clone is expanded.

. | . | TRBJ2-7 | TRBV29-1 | CSAMTETYEQYF | TGCAGCGCCATGACGGAAACCTACGAGCAGTACTTC
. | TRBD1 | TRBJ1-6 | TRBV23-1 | CASSQSSTGWSPLHF | TGCGCCAGCAGTCAATCCTCGACAGGGTGGTCACCCCTCCACTTT
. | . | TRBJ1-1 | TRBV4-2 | CASSQDDDGGDTEAFF | TGTGCCAGCAGCCAAGATGATGACGGAGGGGACACTGAAGCTTTCTTT
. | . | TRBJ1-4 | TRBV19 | CASSASGRVNEKLFF | TGTGCCAGTAGTGCTTCAGGCCGGGTCAATGAAAAACTGTTTTTT
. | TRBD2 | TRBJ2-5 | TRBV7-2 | CASSLLASGAPRQETQYF | TGTGCCAGCAGCTTATTGGCTAGCGGGGCTCCCCGACAAGAGACCCAGTACTTC
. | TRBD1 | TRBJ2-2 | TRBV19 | CASSPPGQGRNGELFF | TGTGCCAGTAGTCCTCCGGGACAGGGTAGGAACGGGGAGCTGTTTTTT
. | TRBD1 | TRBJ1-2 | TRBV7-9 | CASSLSRDRELNYGYTF | TGTGCCAGCAGCTTGTCCCGGGACAGGGAACTTAACTATGGCTACACCTTC
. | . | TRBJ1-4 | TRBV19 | CASRGLATNEKLFF | TGTGCCAGTAGGGGACTTGCAACTAATGAAAAACTGTTTTTT
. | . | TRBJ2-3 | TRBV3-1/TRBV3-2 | CASSQDLMGDTDTQYF | TGTGCCAGCAGCCAAGATCTGATGGGGGACACAGATACGCAGTATTTT
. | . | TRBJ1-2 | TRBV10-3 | CAISGQETNYGYTF | TGTGCCATCAGTGGACAGGAAACTAACTATGGCTACACCTTC
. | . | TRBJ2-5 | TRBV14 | CASSSPGVYETQYF | TGTGCCAGCAGCTCACCGGGGGTCTACGAGACCCAGTACTTC
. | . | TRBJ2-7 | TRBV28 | CASTPGGGPPYEQYF | TGTGCCAGCACCCCTGGAGGGGGGCCTCCCTACGAGCAGTACTTC
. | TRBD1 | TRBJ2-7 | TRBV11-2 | CASSDRQGAGEQYF | TGTGCCAGCAGCGACCGACAGGGGGCGGGCGAGCAGTACTTC
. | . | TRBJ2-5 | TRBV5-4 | CASSLALNRAQETQYF | TGTGCCAGCAGCTTGGCCTTGAACAGGGCCCAAGAGACCCAGTACTTC
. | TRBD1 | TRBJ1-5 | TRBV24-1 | CATSDPDRGFNQPQHF | TGTGCCACCAGTGATCCGGACAGGGGATTCAATCAGCCCCAGCATTTT
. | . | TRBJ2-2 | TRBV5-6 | CASSLPAATGELFF | TGTGCCAGCAGCCTTCCGGCGGCCACCGGGGAGCTGTTTTTT
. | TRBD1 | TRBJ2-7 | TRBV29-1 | CSVEGDRGLEQYF | TGCAGCGTTGAAGGGGACAGGGGGCTCGAGCAGTACTTC
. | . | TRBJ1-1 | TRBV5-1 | CASSSMPMNTEAFF | TGCGCCAGCAGCTCAATGCCCATGAACACTGAAGCTTTCTTT
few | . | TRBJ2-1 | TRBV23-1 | CASSPRTLSGRNEQFF | TGCGCCAGCAGTCCGAGGACCCTCTCCGGGCGCAATGAGCAGTTCTTC
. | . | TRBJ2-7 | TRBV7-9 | CASSPTPWEQYF | TGTGCCAGCAGCCCGACACCTTGGGAGCAGTACTTC
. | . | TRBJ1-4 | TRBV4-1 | CASSQAGTGNEKLFF | TGCGCCAGCAGCCAAGCCGGGACGGGGAATGAAAAACTGTTTTTT
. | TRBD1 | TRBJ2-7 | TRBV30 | CAGGQGSSYEQYF | TGTGCCGGAGGACAGGGCAGCTCCTACGAGCAGTACTTC
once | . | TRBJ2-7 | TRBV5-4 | CASSLERWSYEQYF | TGTGCCAGCAGCTTGGAGCGGTGGTCCTACGAGCAGTACTTC
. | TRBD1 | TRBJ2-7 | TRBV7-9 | CASSWGQGPSYEQYF | TGTGCCAGCAGCTGGGGACAGGGCCCCTCCTACGAGCAGTACTTC
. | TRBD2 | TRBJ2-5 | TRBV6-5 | CASRSLAGYQETQYF | TGTGCCAGCAGGTCGCTAGCGGGCTACCAAGAGACCCAGTACTTC
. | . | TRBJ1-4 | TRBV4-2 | CASSQESLGAATNEKLFF | TGTGCCAGCAGCCAAGAATCCCTTGGGGCAGCAACTAATGAAAAACTGTTTTTT
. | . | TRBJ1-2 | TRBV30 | CAWSVGPGTGYGYTF | TGTGCCTGGAGTGTGGGTCCAGGGACGGGGTATGGCTACACCTTC
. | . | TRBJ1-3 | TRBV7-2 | CASRIQGAGNTIYF | TGTGCCAGCAGGATACAGGGAGCAGGAAACACCATATATTTT
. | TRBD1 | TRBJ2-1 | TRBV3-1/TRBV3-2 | CASSQGGQGMGNEQFF | TGTGCCAGCAGCCAAGGGGGACAGGGGATGGGCAATGAGCAGTTCTTC
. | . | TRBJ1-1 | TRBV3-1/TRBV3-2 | CASSPPGPTTEAFF | TGTGCCAGCAGCCCCCCCGGACCGACCACTGAAGCTTTCTTT
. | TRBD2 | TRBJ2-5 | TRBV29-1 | CSADGGGYPQETQYF | TGCAGCGCCGACGGCGGGGGGTATCCACAAGAGACCCAGTACTTC
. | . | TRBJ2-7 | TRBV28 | CASRTQGPYEQYF | TGTGCCAGCAGGACACAGGGCCCGTACGAGCAGTACTTC
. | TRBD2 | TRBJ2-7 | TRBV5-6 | CASRGGYEQYF | TGTGCCAGCAGGGGAGGGTACGAGCAGTACTTC
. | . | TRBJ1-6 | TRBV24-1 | CATSDFANSPLHF | TGTGCCACCAGTGATTTCGCGAATTCACCCCTCCACTTT
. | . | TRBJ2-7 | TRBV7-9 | CASSGQGYEQYF | TGTGCCAGCAGCGGACAAGGCTACGAGCAGTACTTC
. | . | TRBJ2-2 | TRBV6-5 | CASSYSVGANTGELFF | TGTGCCAGCAGTTACTCGGTAGGGGCGAACACCGGGGAGCTGTTTTTT
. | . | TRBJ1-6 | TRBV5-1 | CASSLGVSNSPLHF | TGCGCCAGCAGCCTCGGGGTGAGTAATTCACCCCTCCACTTT
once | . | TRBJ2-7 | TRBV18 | CASSPPLGSVEQYF | TGTGCCAGCTCACCACCGTTAGGTAGCGTCGAGCAGTACTTC
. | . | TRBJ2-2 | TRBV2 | CASSGGTGELFF | TGTGCCAGCAGTGGAGGCACCGGGGAGCTGTTTTTT
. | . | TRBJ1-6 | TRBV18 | CASSPSYNSPLHF | TGTGCCAGCTCACCAAGTTATAATTCACCCCTCCACTTT
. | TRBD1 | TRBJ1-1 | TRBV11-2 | CASSLGQGAGNTEAFF | TGTGCCAGCAGCTTAGGGCAGGGGGCGGGGAACACTGAAGCTTTCTTT
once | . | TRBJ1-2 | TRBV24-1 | CATWGGGNYGYTF | TGTGCCACCTGGGGTGGCGGTAACTATGGCTACACCTTC
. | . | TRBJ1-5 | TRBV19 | CASTMARSYSNQPQHF | TGTGCCAGTACCATGGCGCGGTCATATAGCAATCAGCCCCAGCATTTT
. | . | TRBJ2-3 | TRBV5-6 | CASSLAAGDLTDTQYF | TGTGCCAGCAGCTTGGCGGCTGGGGACCTCACAGATACGCAGTATTTT
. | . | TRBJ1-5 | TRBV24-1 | CATSGLGNQPQHF | TGTGCCACCAGTGGGCTGGGGAATCAGCCCCAGCATTTT